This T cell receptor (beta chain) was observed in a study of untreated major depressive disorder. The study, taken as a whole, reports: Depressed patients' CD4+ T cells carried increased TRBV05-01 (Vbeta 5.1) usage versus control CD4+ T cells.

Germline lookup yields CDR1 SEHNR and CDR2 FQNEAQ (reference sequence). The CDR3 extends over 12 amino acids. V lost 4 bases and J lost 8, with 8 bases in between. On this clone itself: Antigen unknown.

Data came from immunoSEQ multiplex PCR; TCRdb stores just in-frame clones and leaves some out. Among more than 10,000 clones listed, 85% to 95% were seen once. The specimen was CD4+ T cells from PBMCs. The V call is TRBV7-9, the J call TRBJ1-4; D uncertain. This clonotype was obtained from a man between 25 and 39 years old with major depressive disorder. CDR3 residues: CASSSDWEKLFF. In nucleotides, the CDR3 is TGTGCCAGCAGCTCCGATTGGGAAAAACTGTTTTTT.